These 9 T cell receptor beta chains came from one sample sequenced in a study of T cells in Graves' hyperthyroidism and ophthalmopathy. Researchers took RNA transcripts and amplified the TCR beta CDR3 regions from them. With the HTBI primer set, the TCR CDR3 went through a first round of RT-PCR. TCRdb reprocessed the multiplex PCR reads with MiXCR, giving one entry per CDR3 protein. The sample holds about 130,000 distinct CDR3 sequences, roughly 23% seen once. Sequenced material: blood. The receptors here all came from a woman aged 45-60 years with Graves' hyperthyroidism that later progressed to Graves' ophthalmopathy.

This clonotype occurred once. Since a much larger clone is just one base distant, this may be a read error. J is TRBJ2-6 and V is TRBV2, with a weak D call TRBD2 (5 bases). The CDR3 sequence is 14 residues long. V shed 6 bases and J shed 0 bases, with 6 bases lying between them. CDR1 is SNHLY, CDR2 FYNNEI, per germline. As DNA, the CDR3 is TGTGCCAGCAGAGCGGCCTCTGGGGCCAACGTCCTGACTTTC. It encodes CASRAASGANVLTF.

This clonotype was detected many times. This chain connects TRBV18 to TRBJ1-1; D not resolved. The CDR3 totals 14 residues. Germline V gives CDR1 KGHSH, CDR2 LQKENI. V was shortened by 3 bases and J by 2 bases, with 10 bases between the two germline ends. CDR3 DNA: TGTGCCAGCTCACCTCAGTTGGACAACACTGAAGCTTTCTTT. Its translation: CASSPQLDNTEAFF.

The DNA of the CDR3 is TGTGCCAGCAGCCAAGTCAATGGGAACGAGCAGTACTTC. Residues: CASSQVNGNEQYF. The chain carries TRBV14 and TRBJ2-7, with D hard to call. Germline V lookup: CDR1 SGHDN, CDR2 FVKESK. Trimming shortened V by 1 base and J by 5 bases, and 9 bases separated the two germline ends. This CDR3 region has 13 residues.

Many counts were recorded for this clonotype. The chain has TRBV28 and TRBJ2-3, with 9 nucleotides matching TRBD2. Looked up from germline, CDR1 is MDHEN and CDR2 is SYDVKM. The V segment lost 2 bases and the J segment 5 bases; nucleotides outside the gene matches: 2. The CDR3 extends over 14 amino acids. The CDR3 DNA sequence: TGTGCCAGCAGTTTAAAGCGGGAGGAAGATACGCAGTATTTT. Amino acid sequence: CASSLKREEDTQYF.

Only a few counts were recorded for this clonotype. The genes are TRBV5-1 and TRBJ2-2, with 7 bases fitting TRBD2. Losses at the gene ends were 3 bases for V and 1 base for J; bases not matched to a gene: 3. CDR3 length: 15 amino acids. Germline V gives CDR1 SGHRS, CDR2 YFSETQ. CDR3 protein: CASSSSGKNTGELFF. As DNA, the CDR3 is TGCGCCAGCAGCTCGAGCGGGAAGAACACCGGGGAGCTGTTTTTT.

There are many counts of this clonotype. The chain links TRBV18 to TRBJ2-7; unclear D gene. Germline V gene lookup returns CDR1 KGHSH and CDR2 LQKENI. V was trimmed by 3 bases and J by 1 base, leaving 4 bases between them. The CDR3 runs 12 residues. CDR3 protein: CASSPESYEQYF. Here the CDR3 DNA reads TGTGCCAGCTCACCTGAATCCTACGAGCAGTACTTC.

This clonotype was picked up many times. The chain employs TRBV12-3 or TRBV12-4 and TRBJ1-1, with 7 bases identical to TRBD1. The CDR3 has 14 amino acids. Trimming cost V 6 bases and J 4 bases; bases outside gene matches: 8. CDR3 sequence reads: CASRFDRVRTEAFF. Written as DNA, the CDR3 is TGTGCCAGCAGGTTCGACAGGGTGCGCACTGAAGCTTTCTTT.

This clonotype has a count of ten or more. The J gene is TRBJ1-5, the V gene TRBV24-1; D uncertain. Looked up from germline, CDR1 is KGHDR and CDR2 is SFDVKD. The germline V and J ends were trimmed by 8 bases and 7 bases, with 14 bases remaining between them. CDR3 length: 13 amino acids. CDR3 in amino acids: CATTGREGQPQHF. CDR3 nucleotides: TGTGCCACCACGGGGAGGGAGGGCCAGCCCCAGCATTTT.

CDR3 region: CATSSTSNTEAFF. In DNA, the CDR3 is TGTGCCACGAGCTCGACTTCGAACACTGAAGCTTTCTTT. This sequence joins TRBV24-1 and TRBJ1-1; D is uncertain. Germline V gives CDR1 KGHDR, CDR2 SFDVKD. This CDR3 region has 13 residues. V lost 10 bases, J lost 1 base, and 12 bases lay in between.